The 15 T cell receptor beta chains listed next were all sequenced from one sample in a study of identical twins. TCRdb independently ran MiXCR on the 5' RACE reads; one entry per CDR3 protein. The sample records some 730,000 distinct CDR3 sequences, around a sixth being singletons. Another study also made use of these data, one on T cells expressing NK-cell markers.

Sequencing used PBMCs. The receptors shown here come from a woman younger than 35 in good health.

The V gene is TRBV10-2, the J gene TRBJ2-5; maybe TRBD2 (5 bases). V was trimmed by 6 bases and J by 5 bases, leaving 16 bases between them. Germline-derived CDR1 and CDR2 are WSHSY and SAAADI. The CDR3 is 14 amino acids. The chain's CDR3 is CASRTKEGGETQYF. The CDR3 nucleotides read TGCGCCAGCAGGACCAAAGAGGGTGGCGAGACCCAGTACTTC.

The V call is TRBV19, the J call TRBJ2-6; TRBD1 matches at 9 bases. Per germline, CDR1 LNHDA and CDR2 SQIVND (reference sequence). The trim removed 9 bases at V and 4 bases at J, leaving 7 bases unmatched. The length of the CDR3 is 15 residues. The DNA for the CDR3 is TGTGCCAGCGGGACAGGGCCATCGGGGGCCAACGTCCTGACTTTC. Protein sequence: CASGTGPSGANVLTF.

This clonotype was counted only a few times. The chain employs TRBV3-1 and TRBJ2-7; 8 positions agree with TRBD2. V lost 4 bases, J lost 6 bases, and 8 bases stayed unmatched. Germline V gives CDR1 LGHDT, CDR2 YNNKEL (reference sequence). The CDR3 has 14 residues. The CDR3 region is CASSPAGASREQYF. CDR3 bases: TGTGCCAGCAGCCCAGCGGGGGCGTCCCGCGAGCAGTACTTC.

This sequence joins TRBV6-5 and TRBJ2-1, with a possible D match to TRBD2 (6 bases). The ends were cut back, 0 bases at V and 6 bases at J, with 12 bases in the middle. This CDR3 contains 15 residues. Looked up from germline, CDR1 is MNHEY and CDR2 is SVGAGI. The CDR3 reads CASSYSGGRGNEQFF. The CDR3 DNA reads as TGTGCCAGCAGTTACTCGGGAGGAAGAGGCAATGAGCAGTTCTTC.

This clonotype was counted a few times. This chain connects TRBV6-2 or TRBV6-3 to TRBJ2-1; 8 bases match TRBD1. Trimming cost V 5 bases and J 4 bases; bases outside gene matches: 4. Germline V gene lookup returns CDR1 MNHEY and CDR2 SVGEGT. The CDR3 loop spans 14 amino acids. As DNA, the CDR3 is TGTGCCAGCAGTGAGACAGGGGCGTACAATGAGCAGTTCTTC. This codes for CASSETGAYNEQFF.

This rearrangement joins TRBV6-4 to TRBJ2-1; TRBD2 matches at 15 bases. Germline CDR1 and CDR2: MRHNA and SNTAGT. Trimming cost V 3 bases and J 7 bases; bases outside gene matches: 4. CDR3 length equals 16 residues. Here the CDR3 reads CASSERTSGRVNEQFF. For the CDR3, the DNA is TGTGCCAGCAGTGAGCGGACTAGCGGGAGGGTAAATGAGCAGTTCTTC.

The table lists this clonotype with a few counts. V usage is TRBV19 and J usage is TRBJ1-2; D is undetermined. This CDR3 has 13 amino acids. CDR1 is LNHDA and CDR2 is SQIVND in the germline V gene (reference sequence). Trimming cost V 4 bases and J 4 bases, with 10 bases left between them. CDR3 coding DNA: TGTGCCAGTAGTAGTAACAGCGCCTATGGCTACACCTTC. It yields the protein CASSSNSAYGYTF.

The CDR3 sequence is CASSSTSGAETQYF. The DNA for the CDR3 is TGTGCCAGCAGTTCGACTAGCGGGGCAGAGACCCAGTACTTC. V is TRBV21-1 and J is TRBJ2-5; the D segment call TRBD2 is taken from the table without a DNA check. TRBV21-1 is flagged as a pseudogene. This CDR3 has 14 amino acids.

This clonotype was seen many times. The chain recombines TRBV5-6 with TRBJ2-7, with 10 bases lining up with TRBD1. Germline V gene lookup returns CDR1 SGHDT and CDR2 YYEEEE. The CDR3 has 15 residues. With 4 bases clipped from V and 1 base from J, the junction kept 5 bases outside the gene matches. The CDR3 loop reads CASSRRDRGSYEQYF. For the CDR3, the DNA is TGTGCCAGCAGCCGAAGGGACAGGGGATCCTACGAGCAGTACTTC.

The CDR3 DNA follows: TGTGCCAGCAGGCGGACAGGACAGAACCACTACGAGCAGTACTTC. Translation: CASRRTGQNHYEQYF. The V and J genes are TRBV6-2 or TRBV6-3 and TRBJ2-7, with TRBD1 matching 7 bases. The V gene's germline CDR1 is MNHEY and CDR2 SVGEGT. V was clipped by 6 bases and J by 3 bases; unmatched bases: 11. This CDR3 is 15 amino acids long.

The rearrangement joins TRBV6-1 to TRBJ2-7; D assignment may be TRBD1 or TRBD2 (5 bases each). The length of the CDR3 is 14 residues. The V end lost 6 bases, the J end lost 6 bases, and 18 bases lay between the germline ends. Germline assignment: CDR1 MNHNS and CDR2 SASEGT. In DNA, the CDR3 is TGTGCCAGCAGCTCCGGGACGTCCAGGTCCGAGCAGTACTTC. Translation: CASSSGTSRSEQYF.

This clonotype was detected many times. The chain is built from TRBV7-2 and TRBJ2-1, with unresolved D. The germline CDR1 and CDR2 sequences are SGHTA and FQGNSA. The V end lost 0 bases, the J end lost 3 bases, and 6 bases lay between the germline ends. This CDR3 comprises 14 residues. CDR3 nucleotide sequence: TGTGCCAGCAGCTTAGCGGGTATCTACAATGAGCAGTTCTTC. As protein: CASSLAGIYNEQFF.

The chain links TRBV11-2 to TRBJ1-1; D unclear. The ends were cut back, 8 bases at V and 5 bases at J, with 12 bases in the middle. CDR1 is SGHAT, CDR2 FQNNGV, per germline. This CDR3 is 12 amino acids long. CDR3 in amino acids: CASEGIGTEAFF. DNA for the CDR3: TGTGCCAGCGAGGGTATTGGGACTGAAGCTTTCTTT.

V usage is TRBV3-1 and J usage is TRBJ2-1, with TRBD2 as a possible D gene (6 bases). Germline assignment: CDR1 LGHDT and CDR2 YNNKEL (reference sequence). The V end lost 1 base, the J end lost 11 bases, and 12 bases lay between the germline ends. The CDR3 spans 13 residues. The CDR3 DNA follows: TGTGCCAGCAGCCAAGGGGGGGATAGTCAGCAGTTCTTC. This sequence encodes CASSQGGDSQQFF.

The J gene is TRBJ2-1, the V gene TRBV7-6, with 9 bases matching TRBD2. Trimming removed 0 bases from V and 5 bases from J; junction bases left unmatched: 11. The germline CDR1 and CDR2 sequences are SGHVS and FNYEAQ. The CDR3 spans 18 residues. CDR3 amino acids: CASSLAVPRLAGNNEQFF. The CDR3 nucleotides are TGTGCCAGCAGCTTAGCCGTGCCTAGGCTAGCGGGAAACAATGAGCAGTTCTTC.